The 17 T cell receptor beta chains below all came from one sample that was sequenced in a study of blood T cell repertoires in COVID-19. The data were produced by immunoSEQ multiplex PCR, yet TCRdb's version contains in-frame clones alone and is incomplete. This sample has about 320,000 clones, with about 83% found just once. The sample taken for sequencing was peripheral blood. The source of these receptors is a woman aged 50 to 65 with acute or convalescent COVID-19.

The chain recombines TRBV4-1 with TRBJ2-1; TRBD2 might be the D (6 bases). Trimming cost V 2 bases and J 1 base, with 15 bases left between them. Germline V gene sequence: CDR1 MGHRA, CDR2 YSYEKL. There are 17 residues in the CDR3. This chain's CDR3 is CASSQPRLVRSYNEQFF. As DNA, the CDR3 is TGCGCCAGCAGCCAACCCCGACTAGTACGTTCCTACAATGAGCAGTTCTTC.

At least ten counts were recorded for this clone. The chain combines TRBV4-1 with TRBJ2-7, with 8 bases matching TRBD1. The CDR3 has 14 amino acids. V trimming: 3 bases; J trimming: 5 bases; junction bases outside the gene matches: 6. CDR1 MGHRA and CDR2 YSYEKL come from the germline V gene. The CDR3 DNA is TGCGCCAGCAGCCAGGACAGGGATCTAGACGAGCAGTACTTC. It is translated as CASSQDRDLDEQYF.

The chain is built from TRBV30 and TRBJ2-7, with 7 positions matching TRBD1. This CDR3 has 14 amino acids. Per germline, CDR1 GTSNPN and CDR2 SVGIG (reference sequence). After removal of 3 bases from V and 0 bases from J, the junction contained 5 bases not matched to a gene. CDR3: CAWRHDRVSYEQYF. In DNA, the CDR3 is TGTGCCTGGAGACACGACAGGGTCTCCTACGAGCAGTACTTC.

The table lists this clone with a few counts. The chain employs TRBV28 and TRBJ1-6; tentatively, D is TRBD1 (6 bases). The CDR3 contains 14 residues. CDR1 is MDHEN and CDR2 is SYDVKM in the germline V gene. V lost 6 bases and J 10 bases, leaving 16 bases between the germline ends. This chain's CDR3 is CASSPTGLSSPLHF. Written as DNA, the CDR3 is TGTGCCAGCAGCCCCACAGGGTTGAGCTCACCCCTCCACTTT.

The chain links TRBV2 to TRBJ1-1; the match to TRBD1 covers 10 bases. Trimming cost V 6 bases and J 4 bases; bases outside gene matches: 11. CDR3 length: 16 amino acids. The V gene's germline CDR1 is SNHLY and CDR2 FYNNEI. This CDR3 reads CASREGQGLWSTEAFF. The CDR3, as DNA: TGTGCCAGCAGGGAGGGACAGGGGTTATGGTCCACTGAAGCTTTCTTT.

This chain joins TRBV7-2 and TRBJ1-4; D gene unclear. The CDR3 has 13 residues. V gave up 5 bases and J gave up 8 bases, with 12 bases separating them. Germline-derived CDR1 and CDR2 are SGHTA and FQGNSA. CDR3 in DNA: TGTGCCAGCAGCAACTTGGAGGGCGAAAAACTGTTTTTT. It encodes CASSNLEGEKLFF.

Only one count was recorded for this clone. The chain couples TRBV21-1 to TRBJ1-3; the table gives TRBD1 as D, unverified against the DNA. TRBV21-1 corresponds to a pseudogene. The CDR3 loop spans 15 amino acids. The CDR3 protein is CASSKGRTVRNTIYF. As DNA, the CDR3 is TGTGCCAGCAGCAAAGGTCGGACAGTTAGAAACACCATATATTTT.

This rearrangement joins TRBV6-2 or TRBV6-3 to TRBJ2-1; 9 bases align to TRBD1. The CDR3 consists of 14 residues. The trim removed 6 bases at V and 4 bases at J, leaving 4 bases unmatched. Looked up from germline, CDR1 is MNHEY and CDR2 is SVGEGT. DNA for the CDR3: TGTGCCAGCAGCACCGGGACAGGGTACAATGAGCAGTTCTTC. This codes for CASSTGTGYNEQFF.

This clone showed up just once. V usage is TRBV6-4 and J usage is TRBJ1-2; D unclear. In germline, CDR1 is MRHNA, CDR2 SNTAGT. With 4 bases removed from V and 14 bases from J, the gap between germline ends came to 14 bases. This CDR3 spans 11 amino acids. The CDR3 region is CASSVCVNLTF. DNA for the CDR3: TGTGCCAGCAGTGTATGCGTTAATCTGACCTTC.

For the CDR3, the DNA is TGCGCCAGCAGCTTGGCCCAGGGCGGTGAAAAACTGTTTTTT. Its translation: CASSLAQGGEKLFF. The chain recombines TRBV5-1 with TRBJ1-4, with D maybe TRBD1 (5 bases). The CDR3 runs to 14 residues. Germline V lookup: CDR1 SGHRS, CDR2 YFSETQ. The V end lost 0 bases, the J end lost 7 bases, and 10 bases lay between the germline ends.

This sequence joins TRBV3-1 (or the pseudogene TRBV3-2) and TRBJ1-3; D ambiguous. CDR1 LGHDT and CDR2 YNNKEL come from the germline V gene (reference sequence). CDR3 length: 16 amino acids. Trimming took 0 bases from V and 0 from J, leaving 9 bases between them. This CDR3 is CASSQDIQASGNTIYF. The CDR3 coding sequence is TGTGCCAGCAGCCAAGATATTCAGGCCTCTGGAAACACCATATATTTT.

The genes are TRBV18 and TRBJ2-1, with TRBD1 matching 10 bases. The CDR3 has 12 residues. Looked up from germline, CDR1 is KGHSH and CDR2 is LQKENI. With V trimmed by 3 bases and J by 15 bases, 5 bases remained unmatched. The CDR3 sequence: CASSPGTGERFF. DNA of the CDR3: TGTGCCAGCTCACCCGGGACAGGGGAGAGGTTCTTC.

This clone was seen only a few times. The chain recombines TRBV7-9 with TRBJ1-3; 11 bases map to TRBD1. CDR1 and CDR2 from the germline V gene are SEHNR and FQNEAQ (reference sequence). The CDR3 extends over 16 amino acids. J gave up 8 bases and V 2 bases, and 8 bases lay outside the gene matches. CDR3 protein: CASSLTSGQGADTIYF. Written as DNA, the CDR3 is TGTGCCAGCAGCTTAACATCAGGACAGGGGGCGGACACCATATATTTT.

The chain recombines TRBV6-5 with TRBJ2-3; D perhaps matches TRBD2 (6 bases). V shed 0 bases and J shed 3 bases, with 13 bases lying between them. Germline V gives CDR1 MNHEY, CDR2 SVGAGI. This CDR3 comprises 16 residues. As DNA, the CDR3 is TGTGCCAGCAGTTACTCGACGCGGGACTTGACAGATACGCAGTATTTT. Encoded protein: CASSYSTRDLTDTQYF.

The chain combines TRBV16 with TRBJ2-5; TRBD2 matches 9 bases. This CDR3 has 13 residues. Per germline, CDR1 KGHSY and CDR2 FQNENV. Trimming cost V 0 bases and J 10 bases; bases outside gene matches: 3. The CDR3 bases are TGTGCCAGCAGCCAATCCGAGCGGGGGGACCAGTACTTC. Protein: CASSQSERGDQYF.

The rearrangement links TRBV3-1 (or the pseudogene TRBV3-2) to TRBJ2-3; TRBD2 aligns across 7 bases. V lost 0 bases, J lost 0 bases, and 6 bases stayed unmatched. Germline V gives CDR1 LGHDT, CDR2 YNNKEL (reference sequence). The CDR3 length is 17 residues. The DNA of the CDR3 is TGTGCCAGCAGCCAAGAAGGGCTAGCGGTTAGCACAGATACGCAGTATTTT. Protein: CASSQEGLAVSTDTQYF.

This chain links TRBV5-1 with TRBJ2-7, with 10 bases that match TRBD2. The germline CDR1 and CDR2 sequences are SGHRS and YFSETQ. This CDR3 has 14 amino acids. V gave up 3 bases and J gave up 2 bases; unmatched junction bases: 2. This CDR3 reads CASSWTSGTYEQYF. The CDR3 nucleotides are TGCGCCAGCAGCTGGACTAGCGGCACCTACGAGCAGTACTTC.